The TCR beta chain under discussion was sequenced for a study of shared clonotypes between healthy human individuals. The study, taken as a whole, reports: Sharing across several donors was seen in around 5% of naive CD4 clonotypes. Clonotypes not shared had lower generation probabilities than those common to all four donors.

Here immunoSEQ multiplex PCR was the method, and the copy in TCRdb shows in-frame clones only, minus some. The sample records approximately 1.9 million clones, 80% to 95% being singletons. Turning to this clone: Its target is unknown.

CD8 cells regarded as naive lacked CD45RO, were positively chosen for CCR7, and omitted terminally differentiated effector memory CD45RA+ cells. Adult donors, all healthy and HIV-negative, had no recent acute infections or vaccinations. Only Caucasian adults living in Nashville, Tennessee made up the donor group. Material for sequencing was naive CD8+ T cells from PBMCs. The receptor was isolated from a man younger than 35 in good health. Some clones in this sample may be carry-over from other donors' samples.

The CDR3 DNA sequence: TGTGCCAGCAGCATCGATGACAGGAGGAACACTGAAGCTTTCTTT. It translates to CASSIDDRRNTEAFF. The chain is built from TRBV5-5 and TRBJ1-1, with a tentative D call TRBD1 (6 bases). Germline CDR1 SGHKS, CDR2 YYEKEE (reference sequence). The CDR3 length is 15 residues. The V and J ends lost 4 bases and 1 base respectively, with 14 bases between them.